Below are 2 T cell receptor beta chains sequenced from a single sample in a study of blood T cell repertoires in COVID-19. The method was immunoSEQ multiplex PCR; TCRdb's version includes in-frame clones alone and lacks a portion of them. The table records about 52,000 clones, around four fifths of them present only once. The sequencing input was peripheral blood. All receptors derive from a man between 65 and 85 years old with active COVID-19.

The V call is TRBV27, the J call TRBJ2-3, with D unclear. The CDR3 covers 13 residues. V was cut by 5 bases and J by 6 bases, with 12 bases left in between. CDR1 is MNHEY, CDR2 SMNVEV, per germline (reference sequence). The DNA for the CDR3 is TGTGCCAGCAGTCTCCCCTATGAGGATACGCAGTATTTT. Translated: CASSLPYEDTQYF.

This clone turned up a few times. The V gene is TRBV3-1 (or the pseudogene TRBV3-2), the J gene TRBJ1-2; D not certain. Trimming shortened V by 0 bases and J by 5 bases, and 7 bases separated the two germline ends. This CDR3 has 13 amino acids. Germline loops: CDR1 LGHDT, CDR2 YNNKEL (reference sequence). This CDR3 reads CASSQDGKYGYTF. CDR3 bases: TGTGCCAGCAGCCAAGACGGGAAATATGGCTACACCTTC.